Listed below are T cell receptor beta chains from one sample, sequenced in a study of Ad26.COV2.S vaccination and SARS-CoV-2 variants. Profiling relied on immunoSEQ multiplex PCR, and the TCRdb table lists in-frame clones only, not all of them. Seen here are a few hundred thousand clones, about 80% observed once, and the top ten hold about 7.4%. Here the sequenced sample was peripheral blood, taken in a trial of Ad26.COV2.S vaccine versus placebo. Receptors were obtained from a person aged 18-60 years who received the Ad26.COV2.S COVID-19 vaccine or a placebo. Both conserved end residues are part of each CDR3. Fields, in order: D gene, clone size, V gene, J gene, CDR3 DNA, CDR3 protein. A D gene is named only where the DNA matches it firmly. Some rows mark clone size as missing; the rest say once, few, many or name a class of expanded clone.

>NA|NA|TRBV18|TRBJ2-5
TGTGCCAGCTCACCGAACACTAAGGAGACCCAGTACTTC
CASSPNTKETQYF
>NA|NA|TRBV25-1|TRBJ1-2
TGTGCCAGCAGGGGGGGGCCCACCCCTCAGGGCTACACCTTC
CASRGGPTPQGYTF
>NA|NA|TRBV10-3|TRBJ1-4
TGTGCCATCAGTGAGCCTATGTCGGAAAAACTGTTTTTT
CAISEPMSEKLFF
>NA|NA|TRBV12-5|TRBJ2-1
TGTGCTAGTGCCGGGGTTTTTCGGGACAATGAGCAGTTCTTC
CASAGVFRDNEQFF
>NA|NA|TRBV18|TRBJ1-1
TGTGCCAGCTCACCTATAGGACAGACCAACACTGAAGCTTTCTTT
CASSPIGQTNTEAFF
>NA|few|TRBV19|TRBJ2-1
TGTGCCAGTAGTATTCTAGCATCGAATGAGCAGTTCTTC
CASSILASNEQFF
>NA|NA|TRBV9|TRBJ2-2
TGTGCCAGCTCCCAGGTCGGCACCGGGGAGCTGTTTTTT
CASSQVGTGELFF
>TRBD2|NA|TRBV15|TRBJ2-1
TGTGCCACCAGCAGAGCGGGACTAGCGTCAAATGAGCAGTTCTTC
CATSRAGLASNEQFF
>NA|NA|TRBV27|TRBJ1-2
TGTGCCAGCAGCCGGACATCCAACTATGGCTACACCTTC
CASSRTSNYGYTF
>TRBD2|NA|TRBV10-2|TRBJ2-2
TGCGCCAGCAGTGATATTTGGCGGGGGGCTGACACCGGGGAGCTGTTTTTT
CASSDIWRGADTGELFF
>NA|NA|TRBV9|TRBJ1-3
TGTGCCAGCAGCGTAGCGGCGGGAGGAAACACCATATATTTT
CASSVAAGGNTIYF
>TRBD1|NA|TRBV7-3|TRBJ1-2
TGTGCCAGCAGCTTACTGGCAGGGGGAAACTATGGCTACACCTTC
CASSLLAGGNYGYTF
>TRBD1|NA|TRBV27|TRBJ2-7
TGTGCCAGCAGTCACAGGGACAGCTTCTCCTACGAGCAGTACTTC
CASSHRDSFSYEQYF
>NA|NA|TRBV7-9|TRBJ2-2
TGTGCCAGTTCAAGGGAGGTCACCGGGGAGCTGTTTTTT
CASSREVTGELFF
>NA|NA|TRBV7-9|TRBJ1-2
TGTGCCAGCAGTAGCCGGGACGTCGTGTCCCTTAGATATGGCTACACCTTC
CASSSRDVVSLRYGYTF
>TRBD2|NA|TRBV19|TRBJ2-2
TGTGCCAGTAGTAGAGGCCCACTAGCGGCCGGGGAGCTGTTTTTT
CASSRGPLAAGELFF
>TRBD2|NA|TRBV4-2|TRBJ2-1
TGTGCCAGCAGCCCGGGACAGGTCTTGCCCCGGTTCCTAGCGGGAGTGTCCTACAATGAGCAGTTCTTC
CASSPGQVLPRFLAGVSYNEQFF
>NA|once|TRBV5-1|TRBJ2-7
TGCGCCAGCATAAGAGTCTCCTACGAGCAGTACTTC
CASIRVSYEQYF
>NA|NA|TRBV6-5|TRBJ1-5
TGTGCCAGCAGGGATCGGGGTCAGCCCCAGCATTTT
CASRDRGQPQHF
>NA|NA|TRBV3-1/TRBV3-2|TRBJ2-1
TGTGCCAGCAGCCAAGATGGCCGACCTTGGGCCCATGAGCAGTTCTTC
CASSQDGRPWAHEQFF
>NA|NA|TRBV5-1|TRBJ1-4
TGCGCCAGCAGCTTAGACGGGCATAATGAAAAACTGTTTTTT
CASSLDGHNEKLFF
>TRBD1|once|TRBV18|TRBJ1-3
TGTGCCAGCTCACCACCTCAGGGGGCTCTTGGAAACACCATATATTTT
CASSPPQGALGNTIYF
>NA|NA|TRBV7-9|TRBJ1-1
TGTGCCAGCAGCTTACTGGCCGAAGAGTTGGCTTTCTTT
CASSLLAEELAFF
>NA|few|TRBV25-1|TRBJ1-1
TGTGCCAGCAGTGGAAACACTGAAGCTTTCTTT
CASSGNTEAFF
>NA|NA|TRBV3-1/TRBV3-2|TRBJ1-2
TGTGCCAGCAGCCAAGGAGGGCGCTCCTGGGGGGGCTACACCTTC
CASSQGGRSWGGYTF
>NA|NA|TRBV5-1|TRBJ1-1
TGCGCCAGCAGCTTGACAGGGATGAACACTGAAGCTTTCTTT
CASSLTGMNTEAFF
>NA|NA|TRBV30|TRBJ1-4
TGTGCCTGGAGTGTCCTGACAGCCACGAATGAAAAACTGTTTTTT
CAWSVLTATNEKLFF
>NA|once|TRBV18|TRBJ1-4
TGTGCCAGCTCATCCCTACAGGCCGTGAATGAAAAACTGTTTTTT
CASSSLQAVNEKLFF
>NA|NA|TRBV5-1|TRBJ1-4
TGCGCCAGCAGCCTAAATACCGGGACGTTAAATGAAAAACTGTTTTTT
CASSLNTGTLNEKLFF
>NA|once|TRBV14|TRBJ1-1
TGTGCCAGCAGCCAAGTAGCCCCCAGGGTCGGTGAAGCTTTCTTT
CASSQVAPRVGEAFF
>NA|NA|TRBV20-1|TRBJ2-7
TGCAGTGCTAGTAAAGGGCGGGGGCCCTACGAGCAGTACTTC
CSASKGRGPYEQYF
>NA|NA|TRBV7-2|TRBJ1-4
TGTGCCAGCAGCTCCGTTACTGGCCTTAATGAAAAACTGTTTTTT
CASSSVTGLNEKLFF
>NA|NA|TRBV19|TRBJ2-3
TGTGCCAGTAGTCAGGACAGAGGGACAGATACGCAGTATTTT
CASSQDRGTDTQYF
>TRBD1|few|TRBV7-2|TRBJ1-2
TGTGCCAGCAGCTTAGCGTGGGACAGGGCTGGCTACACCTTC
CASSLAWDRAGYTF
>NA|few|TRBV5-1|TRBJ2-7
TGCGCCAGCAGCCCAGCCTACTCCTACGAGCAGTACTTC
CASSPAYSYEQYF
>NA|NA|TRBV5-5|TRBJ1-5
TGTGCCAGCAGCCGAATGAAACAGGGTGGCAATCAGCCCCAGCATTTT
CASSRMKQGGNQPQHF
>TRBD2|NA|TRBV4-3|TRBJ2-4
TGCGCCAGCAGCCATGCCGGGACTAGCGCCAAAAACATTCAGTACTTC
CASSHAGTSAKNIQYF
>NA|NA|TRBV6-5|TRBJ1-5
TGTGCCAGCAAAAGACTAGGGCAGCCCCAGCATTTT
CASKRLGQPQHF
>NA|NA|TRBV6-5|TRBJ1-2
TGTGCCAGCAGTTACTCGACCAGAAACTATGGCTACACCTTC
CASSYSTRNYGYTF
>NA|NA|TRBV7-7|TRBJ2-2
TGTGCCAGCAGCACAGTTACCGGGGAGCTGTTTTTT
CASSTVTGELFF
>NA|NA|TRBV3-1/TRBV3-2|TRBJ2-3
TGTGCCAGCAGCCAGGGGGACCGTCAAACCGATACGCAGTATTTT
CASSQGDRQTDTQYF
>NA|few|TRBV13|TRBJ2-7
TGTGCCAGCAGCTTAGGAGGTGGCCGGGTTAGGAACGAGCAGTACTTC
CASSLGGGRVRNEQYF
>NA|NA|TRBV2|TRBJ2-7
TGTGCCAGCAGTGAGGGGCAGGGAAACTACGAGCAGTACTTC
CASSEGQGNYEQYF
>NA|NA|TRBV27|TRBJ1-5
TGTGCCAGCAGTCTACAGAGAAGGCATCAGCCCCAGCATTTT
CASSLQRRHQPQHF
>TRBD1|NA|TRBV6-5|TRBJ2-6
TGTGCGTGGACAGGGGATTTTGGGGCCAACGTCCTGACTTTC
CAWTGDFGANVLTF
>NA|few|TRBV7-9|TRBJ1-3
TGTGCCAGCAGCTTAGCGGCCGCTAGCTCTGGAAACACCATATATTTT
CASSLAAASSGNTIYF
>NA|NA|TRBV9|TRBJ1-2
TGTGCCAGCAGCGTAGGGACATCAATCAACTATGGCTACACCTTC
CASSVGTSINYGYTF
>NA|NA|TRBV7-3|TRBJ1-2
TGTGCCAGCAGCGCCCAACCCCGGACAGATGGCTACACCTTC
CASSAQPRTDGYTF
>NA|NA|TRBV10-3|TRBJ2-6
TGTGCCATCAGTGATACAGGTATTGGGGCCAACGTCCTGACTTTC
CAISDTGIGANVLTF
>NA|NA|TRBV5-4|TRBJ1-2
TGTGCCAGCAGCTTGGCGGGTGGCTACACCTTC
CASSLAGGYTF
>NA|NA|TRBV7-2|TRBJ1-1
TGTGCCAGCAGCTTAGAAGGTCGAAACACTGAAGCTTTCTTT
CASSLEGRNTEAFF
>NA|NA|TRBV5-5|TRBJ1-3
TGTGCCAGCAGCTTTCTCGGATTAGGTGGAAACACCATATATTTT
CASSFLGLGGNTIYF